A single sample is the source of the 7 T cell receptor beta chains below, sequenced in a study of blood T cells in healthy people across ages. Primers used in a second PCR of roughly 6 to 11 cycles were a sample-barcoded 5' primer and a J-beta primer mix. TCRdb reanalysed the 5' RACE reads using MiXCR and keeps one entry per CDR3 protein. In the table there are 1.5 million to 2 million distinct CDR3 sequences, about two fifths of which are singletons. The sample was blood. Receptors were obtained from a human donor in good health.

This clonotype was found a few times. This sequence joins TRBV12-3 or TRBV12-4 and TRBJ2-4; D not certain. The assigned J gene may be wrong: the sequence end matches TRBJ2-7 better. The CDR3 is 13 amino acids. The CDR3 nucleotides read TGTGCCAGCAGTTTTGGGCAGGTATACGAGCAGTACTTC. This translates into CASSFGQVYEQYF.

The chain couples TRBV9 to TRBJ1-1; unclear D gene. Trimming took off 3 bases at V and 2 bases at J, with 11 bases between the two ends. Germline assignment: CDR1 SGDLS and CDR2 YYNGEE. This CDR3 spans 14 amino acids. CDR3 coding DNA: TGTGCCAGCAGCGGGAGAGGGAGCAACACTGAAGCTTTCTTT. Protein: CASSGRGSNTEAFF.

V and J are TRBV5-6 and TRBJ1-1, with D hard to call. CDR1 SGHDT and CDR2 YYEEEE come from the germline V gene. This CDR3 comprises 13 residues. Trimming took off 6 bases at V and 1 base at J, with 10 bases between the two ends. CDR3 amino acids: CASNDAGNTEAFF. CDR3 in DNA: TGTGCCAGCAACGACGCGGGGAACACTGAAGCTTTCTTT.

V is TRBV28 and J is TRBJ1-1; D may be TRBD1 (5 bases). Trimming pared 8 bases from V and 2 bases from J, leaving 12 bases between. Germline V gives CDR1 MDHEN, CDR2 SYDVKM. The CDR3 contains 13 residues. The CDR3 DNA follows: TGTGCCAGCGTTTTCCAGGGTAACACTGAAGCTTTCTTT. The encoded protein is CASVFQGNTEAFF.

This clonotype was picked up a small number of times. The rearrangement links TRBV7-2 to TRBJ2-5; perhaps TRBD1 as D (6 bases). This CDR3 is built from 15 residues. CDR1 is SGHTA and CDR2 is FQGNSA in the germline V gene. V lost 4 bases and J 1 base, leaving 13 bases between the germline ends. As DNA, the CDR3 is TGTGCCAGCAGCTCAGATGGACAGACCCAAGAGACCCAGTACTTC. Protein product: CASSSDGQTQETQYF.

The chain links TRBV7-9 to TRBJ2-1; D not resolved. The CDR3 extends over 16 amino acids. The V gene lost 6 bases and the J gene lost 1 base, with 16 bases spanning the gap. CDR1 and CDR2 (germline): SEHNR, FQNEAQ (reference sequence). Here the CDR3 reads CASRPFLGTSYNEQFF. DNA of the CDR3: TGTGCCAGCAGACCTTTCCTAGGTACTTCCTACAATGAGCAGTTCTTC.

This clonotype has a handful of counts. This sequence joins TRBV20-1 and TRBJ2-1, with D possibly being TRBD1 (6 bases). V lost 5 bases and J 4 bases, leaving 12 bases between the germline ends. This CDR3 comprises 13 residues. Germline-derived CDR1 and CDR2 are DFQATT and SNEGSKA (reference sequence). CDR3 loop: CSAPGQQYNEQFF. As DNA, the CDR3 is TGCAGTGCTCCGGGACAACAGTACAATGAGCAGTTCTTC.